The clone carrying this T cell receptor (beta chain) counts as medium-sized (0.01 to 0.1%). Its antigen is still unknown. No treatment had been given to any patient before thyroid surgery. Germline CDR1 SGHTA, CDR2 FQGNSA. V shed 4 bases and J 6 bases; nucleotides not matched to a gene: 6. CDR3 length equals 14 residues. Authors' processing steps: In papillary thyroid cancer, a distant-metastasis classifier was built using CDR3 differences across clinicopathological groups. TCRdb re-clonotyped the PCR reads through MiXCR. For this entry, the V and J calls and clone size follow TCRdb and not the study's own pipeline. The data hold about 13,000 clones, with approximately 30% observed a single time. This sample was included in a study of metastatic and nonmetastatic thyroid tumors. Whole-study context: Blood and tumor or nodule tissue repertoires from malignant and benign thyroid patients were compared.

Study results and caveats: As reported, TCR beta diversity in blood and tumor was significantly higher in malignant thyroid tumors than in benign nodules.

The genes are TRBV7-2 and TRBJ2-1; 7 bases align to TRBD2. The source material was tumor tissue. The TCR was taken from a male donor with papillary thyroid cancer or a benign thyroid nodule (not recorded which). Some clones in this sample may be carry-over from other donors' samples. CDR3 sequence: CASSSGGNRNEQFF. The DNA of the CDR3 is TGTGCCAGCAGCTCCGGGGGGAACCGCAATGAGCAGTTCTTC. Based on the CDR3 plus reference TRBV7-2 and TRBJ2-1, the full variable domain is GAGVSQSPSNKVTEKGKDVELRCDPISGHTALYWYRQSLGQGLEFLIYFQGNSAPDKSGLPSDRFSAERTGGSVSTLTIQRTQQEDSAVYLCASSSGGNRNEQFFGPGTRLTVL.